This T cell receptor (beta chain) appears in the sequencing data of a study of blood T cell repertoires in COVID-19 (dated by TCRdb to about 2020). In the study overall: Collaborator samples came from the United States, Italy and Spain and covered acute and convalescent phases of COVID-19. The repertoires were released in a freely available public database intended as a resource for research on the immune response to SARS-CoV-2. Subjects who had been exposed to COVID-19, were actively infected with it, or had recovered from it provided the deeply sampled blood TCRbeta repertoires that made up the dataset. Where available, HLA class I and class II types were obtained from metadata supplied by the sample provider rather than from assay-based typing. The material from the prospective study consisted of cDNA or gDNA derived from T cells, B-cell-depleted T cells, or PBMCs. The samples were drawn from two sources: the first 160 participants of the ongoing ImmuneRACE study, and some 1,300 subjects contributed by 6 global collaborators. Sample metadata almost always included a de-identified subject ID, COVID-19 status, age in years and sex. Here is what the overall study found, with its caveats: The quantity of clinical and demographic metadata differed by source and by participant and was supplied without curation.

TCRbeta CDR3 regions were amplified from genomic DNA by means of the immunoSEQ Assay, a bias-controlled multiplex PCR. The study's processing was this. Within the assay, amplification of reference gene primers was used to estimate how many nucleated cells each sample contained. To quantify the absolute abundance of each unique TCRbeta CDR3 rearrangement, sequence reads were collapsed and filtered. Productive Simpson clonality was computed per sample as the square root of Simpson's diversity index over productive rearrangements. TCRdb retrieved this table from immuneACCESS and kept in-frame rearrangements only. Not all clones are present; in checked studies, unresolved V genes account for under half, and no reason is known for the remainder. The DNA was the basis for D and trimming; V, J and clone size are from that table. A total of 100,000 or so clones appear in this sample, about 77% of them only once. Jointly, the top ten make up roughly 31% of the sample.

Whole blood was collected in K2EDTA tubes by collaborating institutions according to the institutions' own protocols. Collaborator samples were shipped for TCRbeta analysis as frozen whole blood, isolated PBMCs, or DNA extracted from either sample type. Via the germline V gene (reference sequence), CDR1 is LNHDA and CDR2 SQIVND. V and J are trimmed by 8 bases and 3 bases, and the gene matches miss 13 bases of the junction. The CDR3 contains 16 residues, cysteine and phenylalanine counted. The entry retains the CDR3 DNA only, 48 bases that are in frame from base 1. On this clone: Its cognate antigen has yet to be identified. Per-base quality was not reported, and no clone a single base away is much larger than it.

Sequenced sample: peripheral blood. The chain employs TRBV19 and TRBJ1-1, with TRBD1 matching 9 junction bases. This TCR was sampled from a man aged 65-85 years with active or convalescent COVID-19. The nucleotide sequence is given as TGTGCCAGTCGAAAATCCGACAGGGGGTTTTACACTGAAGCTTTCTTT. This yields the protein CASRKSDRGFYTEAFF.